A single sample is the source of the 9 T cell receptor beta chains below, sequenced in a study of T cell responses to AZD1222 COVID-19 vaccine. Clones were read by immunoSEQ multiplex PCR, and TCRdb kept only the in-frame ones, dropping some. The sample has about 160,000 clones; around nine tenths are singletons. The material sequenced was peripheral blood, taken on day 0 of AZD1222 vaccination. The receptors were sampled from an adult in good health.

The rearrangement joins TRBV15 to TRBJ1-2; D gene uncertain. Germline CDR1 reads LNHNV; CDR2 reads YYDKDF (reference sequence). Trimming pared 0 bases from V and 4 bases from J, leaving 12 bases between. The CDR3 totals 15 residues. The DNA of the CDR3 is TGTGCCACCAGCAGAGACGCTGGCTCAATCTATGGCTACACCTTC. As protein: CATSRDAGSIYGYTF.

This chain joins TRBV4-3 and TRBJ1-1; D is unclear. The length of the CDR3 is 15 residues. Germline V gives CDR1 LGHNA, CDR2 YSLEER. V lost 1 base, J lost 7 bases, and 16 bases lay in between. CDR3 region: CASSQVHPAESEAFF. For the CDR3, the DNA is TGCGCCAGCAGCCAAGTCCACCCAGCAGAGAGTGAAGCTTTCTTT.

The rearrangement links TRBV19 to TRBJ1-6, with D possibly being TRBD1 (5 bases). CDR3 length equals 17 residues. Per germline, CDR1 LNHDA and CDR2 SQIVND (reference sequence). Trimming removed 3 bases from V and 0 bases from J, with 12 bases in between. The CDR3 region has the DNA TGTGCCAGTAGTATCACGAGACAGAGCTCCTATAATTCACCCCTCCACTTT. Translated, it gives CASSITRQSSYNSPLHF.

V gene TRBV20-1 combines with J gene TRBJ1-3; D unresolved. V shed 3 bases and J shed 0 bases, with 9 bases lying between them. Germline CDR1 reads DFQATT; CDR2 reads SNEGSKA (reference sequence). The CDR3 is 14 amino acids. The CDR3 bases are TGCAGTGCTAGTTATCGGAGCTCTGGAAACACCATATATTTT. Its translation is CSASYRSSGNTIYF.

The chain joins TRBV11-3 to TRBJ2-5; the D call may be TRBD1 or TRBD2 (7 bases each). The germline CDR1 and CDR2 sequences are SGHNT and YENEEA. Deletions cut 4 bases from V and 0 bases from J, with 15 bases between. The CDR3 extends over 16 amino acids. CDR3 region: CASSSGGQSNQETQYF. In DNA form, the CDR3 reads TGTGCCAGCAGCTCGGGGGGACAGAGCAACCAAGAGACCCAGTACTTC.

This chain uses TRBV5-8 with TRBJ1-2; 7 nucleotides agree with TRBD1. The CDR3 sequence is 15 residues long. Germline V gene data show CDR1 as SGHTS and CDR2 as YDEGEE. Unmatched junction bases numbered 5, after V lost 1 base and J lost 2 bases. The CDR3 bases are TGTGCCAGCAGCTTGATGGACAGGACGAACTATGGCTACACCTTC. It encodes CASSLMDRTNYGYTF.

The V gene is TRBV2, the J gene TRBJ1-4; tentative D call: TRBD1 (6 bases). The V gene's germline CDR1 is SNHLY and CDR2 FYNNEI. The V gene lost 5 bases and the J gene lost 8 bases, with 15 bases spanning the gap. This CDR3 has 14 residues. In DNA, the CDR3 is TGTGCCAGCAGTATCAGGGGATGGGGGGAAAAACTGTTTTTT. It yields the protein CASSIRGWGEKLFF.

V gene TRBV25-1 combines with J gene TRBJ1-2, with no clear D. V was pared by 10 bases and J by 8 bases, with 14 bases between. Germline V CDR1 and CDR2: MGHDK, SYGVNS. CDR3 length: 11 amino acids. In nucleotides, the CDR3 is TGTGCCATCGCGGACCGGCTCGGCTACACCTTC. It is translated as CAIADRLGYTF.

V and J are TRBV10-3 and TRBJ2-2; D is possibly TRBD2 (5 bases). The CDR3 covers 14 residues. V lost 8 bases and J 2 bases, leaving 12 bases between the germline ends. Germline loops: CDR1 ENHRY, CDR2 SYGVKD. CDR3 nucleotides: TGTGCCATCCTCGGGGTACTAAACACCGGGGAGCTGTTTTTT. As protein: CAILGVLNTGELFF.